Each of the 12 T cell receptor beta chains below was sequenced from the same sample in a study of CD8 T cells in acute hepatitis C reinfection. Time point described: naive CD8 control sorted from an acute-time-point sample. The repertoire was sequenced with immunoSEQ multiplex PCR; TCRdb's copy has only in-frame clones and lacks some. The data show over 35,000 clones, 85% to 90% seen once. The sequenced material came from naive CD8+ T cells from PBMCs. The receptors come from a man aged 25-40 years with chronic hepatitis C.

The V gene is TRBV19, the J gene TRBJ2-7, with TRBD2 matching over 7 bases. CDR3 size: 13 residues. The germline CDR1 and CDR2 sequences are LNHDA and SQIVND (reference sequence). J gave up 3 bases and V 6 bases, and 5 bases lay outside the gene matches. DNA of the CDR3: TGTGCCAGTAGCGGGGGAGGGATCTACGAGCAGTACTTC. Encoded protein: CASSGGGIYEQYF.

This rearrangement joins TRBV11-2 to TRBJ2-3; 10 nucleotides match TRBD2. Germline assignment: CDR1 SGHAT and CDR2 FQNNGV. The junction had 3 bases not matched to a gene; V was cut back by 3 bases and J by 3 bases. This CDR3 is built from 15 residues. This CDR3 is CASSFQLAGTDTQYF. The CDR3, as DNA: TGTGCCAGCAGCTTCCAACTAGCGGGGACAGATACGCAGTATTTT.

This clone was seen once. The genes are TRBV29-1 and TRBJ2-7; 8 bases align to TRBD2. The CDR3 runs 12 residues. Unmatched junction bases numbered 5, after V lost 6 bases and J lost 4 bases. Germline V gene sequence: CDR1 SQVTM, CDR2 ANQGSEA. As DNA, the CDR3 is TGCAGCGTAGGGACTAGTTGGTACGAGCAGTACTTC. Translating it yields CSVGTSWYEQYF.

The V gene is TRBV11-2, the J gene TRBJ2-2, with D unresolved. In germline, CDR1 is SGHAT, CDR2 FQNNGV. V dropped 1 base and J dropped 3 bases, with 9 bases sitting between them. The CDR3 is 15 residues long. The CDR3 region is CASSLVSLYTGELFF. CDR3 coding DNA: TGTGCCAGCAGCTTAGTCTCGCTCTACACCGGGGAGCTGTTTTTT. The full variable domain, with the rest looked up from reference TRBV11-2 and TRBJ2-2, is EAGVAQSPRYKIIEKRQSVAFWCNPISGHATLYWYQQILGQGPKLLIQFQNNGVVDDSQLPKDRFSAERLKGVDSTLKIQPAKLEDSAVYLCASSLVSLYTGELFFGEGSRLTVL.

The chain is built from TRBV30 and TRBJ2-5; weak D call: TRBD2 (5 bases). Trimming stripped 1 base from V and 4 bases from J, with 7 bases between. CDR1 is GTSNPN and CDR2 is SVGIG in the germline V gene (reference sequence). The CDR3 extends over 12 amino acids. DNA of the CDR3: TGTGCCTGGAGTGGGGAGCGAGAGACCCAGTACTTC. Its protein product is CAWSGERETQYF.

The V call is TRBV9, the J call TRBJ1-2; no clear D gene. Germline V gene lookup returns CDR1 SGDLS and CDR2 YYNGEE. The CDR3 runs to 11 residues. V lost 0 bases, J lost 10 bases, and 7 bases lay in between. The CDR3 DNA reads TGTGCCAGCAGCGTAGGTGGCTTCTACACCTTC. Its translation is CASSVGGFYTF.

This chain connects TRBV5-4 to TRBJ2-7; 9 nucleotides align to TRBD1. V trimming: 3 bases; J trimming: 4 bases; junction bases outside the gene matches: 5. This CDR3 has 14 amino acids. Germline lookup yields CDR1 SGHNT and CDR2 YYREEE (reference sequence). The CDR3 sequence: CASSSGTGIYEQYF. The CDR3 coding sequence is TGTGCCAGCAGCTCAGGGACAGGGATTTACGAGCAGTACTTC.

The gene calls are TRBV28 and TRBJ1-4; weak D call: TRBD1 (6 bases). Germline V gene data show CDR1 as MDHEN and CDR2 as SYDVKM. There are 15 residues in the CDR3. Deletions cut 5 bases from V and 3 bases from J, with 13 bases between. The CDR3 coding sequence is TGTGCCAGCAGTCTCCCGGCAGGGGCTAATGAAAAACTGTTTTTT. Translating gives CASSLPAGANEKLFF.

The V and J genes are TRBV19 and TRBJ2-1; D may be TRBD1 (7 bases). In germline, CDR1 is LNHDA, CDR2 SQIVND (reference sequence). V lost 1 base to trimming and J lost 12 bases, with 10 bases between them. The CDR3 is 12 amino acids. As DNA, the CDR3 is TGTGCCAGTAGTATAGCAGGGGGGTGGCAGTTCTTC. Its translation is CASSIAGGWQFF.

The rearrangement joins TRBV4-1 to TRBJ2-1; D gene uncertain. V was shortened by 2 bases and J by 5 bases, with 7 bases between the two germline ends. CDR1 and CDR2 (germline): MGHRA, YSYEKL. The CDR3 is made up of 13 amino acids. DNA of the CDR3: TGCGCCAGCAGCCAAATCGGACACAATGAGCAGTTCTTC. Translation: CASSQIGHNEQFF.

The gene calls are TRBV20-1 and TRBJ2-1; perhaps TRBD2 as D (6 bases). V was pared by 3 bases and J by 9 bases, with 9 bases between. CDR3 length: 11 amino acids. The V gene's germline CDR1 is DFQATT and CDR2 SNEGSKA (reference sequence). This CDR3 reads CSASRGGEQFF. CDR3 sequence (DNA): TGCAGTGCTAGCCGGGGAGGTGAGCAGTTCTTC.

This clone was seen a handful of times. The chain is built from TRBV9 and TRBJ1-2, with 8 nucleotides matching TRBD1. From germline, CDR1 is SGDLS and CDR2 YYNGEE. With V trimmed by 0 bases and J by 4 bases, 5 bases remained unmatched. This CDR3 contains 15 residues. CDR3 sequence reads: CASSVGQGAVYGYTF. DNA for the CDR3: TGTGCCAGCAGCGTAGGGCAGGGGGCTGTCTATGGCTACACCTTC.